This TCR beta chain was obtained from a study of T cells in localized non-small cell lung cancer. Looked up from germline, CDR1 is MNHEY and CDR2 is SVGAGI. After removal of 9 bases from V and 13 bases from J, the junction contained 12 bases not matched to a gene. The CDR3 is 13 amino acids. TCRdb's copy holds only in-frame clones and misses some; the assay was immunoSEQ multiplex PCR. The repertoire holds tens of thousands of clones, with approximately 89% as singletons. This clone was seen more than once but under ten times. This clonotype was sampled from a woman aged 40 to 75 with stage I lung adenocarcinoma. This sequence joins TRBV6-5 and TRBJ1-2, with 12 positions matching TRBD1. The sample here was peripheral blood, taken before any cancer treatment. The CDR3 DNA sequence: TGTGCCAGTAACTCCGGGACAGGGGGCTCCGGCACCTTC. This gives the protein CASNSGTGGSGTF.